One T cell receptor (beta chain) is described in this entry. Researchers secured at least one pre-ART and at least two post-ART PBMC samples from each donor. Roughly 0.95-10 million cryopreserved PBMC were held in samples before DNA extraction. The CDR3 runs to 12 residues. The sample belongs to a study of long-term antiretroviral therapy in people with HIV. The authors ran the immunoSEQ assay, v3.0, at survey level. The method was immunoSEQ multiplex PCR; TCRdb's version includes in-frame clones alone and lacks a portion of them. The table lists 20,000 to 25,000 clones, 86% of them singletons. The sequenced sample was unsorted PBMCs, obtained 1.9 years after starting antiretroviral therapy. This clonotype was obtained from a woman aged 25 to 45 with HIV. V is TRBV12-1 and J is TRBJ1-5. TRBV12-1 is tagged as a pseudogene. The CDR3 protein is CASRPLFQSQHF. DNA of the CDR3: TGTGCCAGCCGTCCTCTGTTTCAATCCCAGCATTTT.